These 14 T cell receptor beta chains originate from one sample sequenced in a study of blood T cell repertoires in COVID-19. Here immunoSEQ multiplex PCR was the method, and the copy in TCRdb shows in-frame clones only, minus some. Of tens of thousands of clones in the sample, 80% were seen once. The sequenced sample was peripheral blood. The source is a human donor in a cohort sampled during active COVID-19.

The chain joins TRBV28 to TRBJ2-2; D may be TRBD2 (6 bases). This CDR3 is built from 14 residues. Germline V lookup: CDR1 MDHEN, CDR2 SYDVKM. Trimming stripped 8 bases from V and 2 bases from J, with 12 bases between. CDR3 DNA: TGTGCCAGCTCGAGGGCGGGAAACACCGGGGAGCTGTTTTTT. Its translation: CASSRAGNTGELFF.

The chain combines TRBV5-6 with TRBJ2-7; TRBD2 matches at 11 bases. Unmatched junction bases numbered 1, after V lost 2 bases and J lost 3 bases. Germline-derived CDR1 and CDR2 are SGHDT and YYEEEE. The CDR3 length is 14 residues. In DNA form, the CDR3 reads TGTGCCAGCAGCTTTACTAGCGGGAGCTACGAGCAGTACGTC. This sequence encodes CASSFTSGSYEQYV.

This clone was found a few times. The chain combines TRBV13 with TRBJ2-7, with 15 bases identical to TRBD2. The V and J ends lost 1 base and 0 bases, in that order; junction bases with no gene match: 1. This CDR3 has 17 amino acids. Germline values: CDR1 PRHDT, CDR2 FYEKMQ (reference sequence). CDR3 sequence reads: CASSLEGLAGGSYEQYF. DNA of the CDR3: TGTGCCAGCAGCTTAGAGGGACTAGCGGGGGGCTCCTACGAGCAGTACTTC.

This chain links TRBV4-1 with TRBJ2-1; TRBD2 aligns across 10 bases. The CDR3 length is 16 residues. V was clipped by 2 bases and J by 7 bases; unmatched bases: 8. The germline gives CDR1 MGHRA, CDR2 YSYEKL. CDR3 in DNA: TGCGCCAGCAGCCAACCAGCGGGAGGGCCACGGAATGAGCAGTTCTTC. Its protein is CASSQPAGGPRNEQFF.

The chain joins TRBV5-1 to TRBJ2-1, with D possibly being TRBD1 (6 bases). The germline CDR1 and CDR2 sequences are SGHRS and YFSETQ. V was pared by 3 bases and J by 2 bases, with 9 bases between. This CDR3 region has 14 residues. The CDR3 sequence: CASSSHRAYNEQFF. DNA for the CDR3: TGCGCCAGCAGCTCCCACAGGGCCTACAATGAGCAGTTCTTC.

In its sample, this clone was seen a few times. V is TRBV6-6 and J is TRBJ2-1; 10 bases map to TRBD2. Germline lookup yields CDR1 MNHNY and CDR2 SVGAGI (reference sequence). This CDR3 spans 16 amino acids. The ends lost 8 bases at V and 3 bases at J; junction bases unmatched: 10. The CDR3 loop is CASLQGTSVVYNEQFF. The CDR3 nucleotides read TGTGCCAGCCTTCAAGGGACTAGCGTCGTCTACAATGAGCAGTTCTTC.

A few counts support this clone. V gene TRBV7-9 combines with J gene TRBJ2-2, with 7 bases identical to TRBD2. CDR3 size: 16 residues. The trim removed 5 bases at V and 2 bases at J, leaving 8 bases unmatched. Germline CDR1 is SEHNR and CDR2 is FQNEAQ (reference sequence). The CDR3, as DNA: TGTGCCAGCAGCGCCTCCGGGACTATTAACACCGGGGAGCTGTTTTTT. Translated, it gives CASSASGTINTGELFF.

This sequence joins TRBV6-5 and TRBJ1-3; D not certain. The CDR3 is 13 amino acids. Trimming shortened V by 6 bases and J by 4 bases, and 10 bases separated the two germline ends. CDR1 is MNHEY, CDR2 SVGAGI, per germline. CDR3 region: CASSRLGGNTIYF. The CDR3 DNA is TGTGCCAGCAGCCGACTAGGGGGAAACACCATATATTTT.

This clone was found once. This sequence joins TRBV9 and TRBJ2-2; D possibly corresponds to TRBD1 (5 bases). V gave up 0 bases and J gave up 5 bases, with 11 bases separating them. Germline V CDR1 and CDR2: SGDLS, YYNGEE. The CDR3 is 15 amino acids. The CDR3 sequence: CASSVASTGTGELFF. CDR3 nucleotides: TGTGCCAGCAGCGTAGCCAGTACAGGAACCGGGGAGCTGTTTTTT.

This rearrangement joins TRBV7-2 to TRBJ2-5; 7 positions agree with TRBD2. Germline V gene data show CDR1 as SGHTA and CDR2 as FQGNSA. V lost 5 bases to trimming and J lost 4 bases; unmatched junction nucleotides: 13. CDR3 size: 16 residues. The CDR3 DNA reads TGTGCCAGCAGCCGTACTAGCGCTGTGGGTGTAGAGACCCAGTACTTC. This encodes CASSRTSAVGVETQYF.

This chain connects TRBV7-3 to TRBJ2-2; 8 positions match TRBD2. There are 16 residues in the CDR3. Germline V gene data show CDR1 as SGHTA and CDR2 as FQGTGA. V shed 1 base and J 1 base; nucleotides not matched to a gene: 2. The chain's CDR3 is CASSLMGLGNTGELFF. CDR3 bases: TGTGCCAGCAGCTTAATGGGACTAGGGAACACCGGGGAGCTGTTTTTT.

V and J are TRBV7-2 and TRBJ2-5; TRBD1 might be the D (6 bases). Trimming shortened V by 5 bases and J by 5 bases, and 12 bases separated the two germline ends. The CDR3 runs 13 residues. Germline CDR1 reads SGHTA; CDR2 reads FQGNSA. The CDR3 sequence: CASSRGNPETQYF. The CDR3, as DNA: TGTGCCAGCAGCAGGGGGAACCCGGAGACCCAGTACTTC.

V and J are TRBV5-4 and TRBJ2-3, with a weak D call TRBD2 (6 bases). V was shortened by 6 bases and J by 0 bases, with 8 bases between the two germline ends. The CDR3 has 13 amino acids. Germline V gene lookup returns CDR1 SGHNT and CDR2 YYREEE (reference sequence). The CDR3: CASTGTSTDTQYF. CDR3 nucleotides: TGTGCCAGCACAGGGACTAGCACAGATACGCAGTATTTT. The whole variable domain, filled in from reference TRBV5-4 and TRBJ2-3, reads ETGVTQSPTHLIKTRGQQVTLRCSSQSGHNTVSWYQQALGQGPQFIFQYYREEENGRGNFPPRFSGLQFPNYSSELNVNALELDDSALYLCASTGTSTDTQYFGPGTRLTVL.

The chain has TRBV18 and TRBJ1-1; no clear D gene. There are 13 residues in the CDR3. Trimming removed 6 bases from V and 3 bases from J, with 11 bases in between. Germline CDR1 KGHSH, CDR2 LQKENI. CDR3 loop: CASSPQRDTEAFF. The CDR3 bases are TGTGCCAGCTCTCCTCAGCGGGACACTGAAGCTTTCTTT.